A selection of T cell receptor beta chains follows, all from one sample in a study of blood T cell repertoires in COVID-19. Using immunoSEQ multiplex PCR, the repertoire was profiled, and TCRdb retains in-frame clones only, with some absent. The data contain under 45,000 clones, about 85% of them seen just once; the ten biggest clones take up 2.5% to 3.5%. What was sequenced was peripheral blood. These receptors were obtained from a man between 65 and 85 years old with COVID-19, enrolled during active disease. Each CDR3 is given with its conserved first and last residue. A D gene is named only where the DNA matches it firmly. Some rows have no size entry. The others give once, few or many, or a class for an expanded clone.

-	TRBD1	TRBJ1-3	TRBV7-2	TGTGCCAGCAGCTTAGTCGGGACAGGGATTAACACCATATATTTT	CASSLVGTGINTIYF
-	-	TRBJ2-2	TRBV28	TGTGCCAGCAGTTTTTCTAGTCAGTGGCAAAACACCGGGGAGCTGTTTTTT	CASSFSSQWQNTGELFF
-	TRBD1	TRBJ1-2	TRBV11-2	TGTGCCAGCAGCCCCTTGAGGACAGGGGACTATGGCTACACCTTC	CASSPLRTGDYGYTF
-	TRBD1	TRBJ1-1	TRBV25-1	TGTGCCAGCAGTCCCTGGGACAGGGGGGAGAACACTGAAGCTTTCTTT	CASSPWDRGENTEAFF
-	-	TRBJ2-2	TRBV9	TGTGCCAGCAGCGTAGGGCGGACCGGGGAGCTGTTTTTT	CASSVGRTGELFF
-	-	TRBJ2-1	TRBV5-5	TGTGCCAGCAGCATTAGCGAAAGCTCCTACAATGAGCAGTTCTTC	CASSISESSYNEQFF
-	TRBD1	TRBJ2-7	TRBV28	TGTGCCAGCGGATGGGACAGGGTGGCCTACGAGCAGTACTTC	CASGWDRVAYEQYF
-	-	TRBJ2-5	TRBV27	TGTGCCAGCAGTGTACTAGGGAGCCAAGAGACCCAGTACTTC	CASSVLGSQETQYF
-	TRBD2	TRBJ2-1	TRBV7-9	TGTGCAACTATCCCGGGACTAGAAAAGAACAATGAGCAGTTCTTC	CATIPGLEKNNEQFF
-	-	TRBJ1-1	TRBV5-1	TGCGCCAGCAATAGGGAGGAGCAAAACACTGAAGCTTTCTTT	CASNREEQNTEAFF
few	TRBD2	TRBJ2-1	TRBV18	TGTGCCAGCTCCCTCGTGCTAGCGGACAATGAGCAGTTCTTC	CASSLVLADNEQFF
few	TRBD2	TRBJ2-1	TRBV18	TGTGCCAGCTCACCATCCCTAGCGGGAGTATCATACAATGAGCAGTTCTTC	CASSPSLAGVSYNEQFF
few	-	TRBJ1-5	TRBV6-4	TGTGCCAGCTCCCCTATCTATAGCAATCAGCCCCAGCATTTT	CASSPIYSNQPQHF
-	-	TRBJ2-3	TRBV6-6	TGTGCCAGCAGTCCGGGTCCACACAAACCGCTGGGCACAGATACGCAGTATTTT	CASSPGPHKPLGTDTQYF
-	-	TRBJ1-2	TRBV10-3	TGTGCCATCAGTGATTTCGGGGAATCCGATGGCTACACCTTC	CAISDFGESDGYTF
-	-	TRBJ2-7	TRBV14	TGTGCCAGCAGCCCCGGGTCCCTCGGGGAGCAGTACTTC	CASSPGSLGEQYF
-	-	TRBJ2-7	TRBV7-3	TGTGCCAGCAGCTTTGGGGGCACTTACGAGCAGTACTTC	CASSFGGTYEQYF
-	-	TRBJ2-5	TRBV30	TGTGCCTGGAGGGACCAAGGGGTCCACGGGACCCAGTACTTC	CAWRDQGVHGTQYF
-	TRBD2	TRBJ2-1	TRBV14	TGTGCCAGCAGCCGCCCAACCGGGACTAGCGGACAGCAGTTCTTC	CASSRPTGTSGQQFF
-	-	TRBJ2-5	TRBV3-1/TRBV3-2	TGTGCCAGCAGCCAACCACAGGGAATACAAGAGACCCAGTACTTC	CASSQPQGIQETQYF
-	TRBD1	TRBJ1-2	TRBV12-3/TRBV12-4	TGTGCCAGCAGTCCGGGACAGTCCTATGGCTACACCTTC	CASSPGQSYGYTF
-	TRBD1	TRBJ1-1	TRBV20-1	TGCAGTGCTAGTCAGGGGGTGATGAACACTGAAGCTTTCTTT	CSASQGVMNTEAFF
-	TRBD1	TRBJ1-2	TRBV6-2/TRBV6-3	TGTGCCAGCAGCGACAGGGCTGTAGGTTTTGGCTACACCTTC	CASSDRAVGFGYTF
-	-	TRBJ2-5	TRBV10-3	TGTGCCATCAGGGAGACAAGTCAAGAGACCCAGTACTTC	CAIRETSQETQYF
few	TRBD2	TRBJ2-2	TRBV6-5	TGTGCCGTGGGACTAGTTACACTCAACACCGGGGAGCTGTTTTTT	CAVGLVTLNTGELFF
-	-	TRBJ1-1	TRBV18	TGTGCCAGCTCAGGGGGGGTGAACACTGAAGCTTTCTTT	CASSGGVNTEAFF
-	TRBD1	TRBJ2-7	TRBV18	TGTGCCAGCTCACCAGGTTTCGGCCAGGGGGCCGCCCTTAGCTCCTACGAGCAGTACTTC	CASSPGFGQGAALSSYEQYF
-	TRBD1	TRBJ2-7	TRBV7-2	TGTGCCAGCCAGACCCGGGACAGGGGGTTCGAGCAGTACTTC	CASQTRDRGFEQYF
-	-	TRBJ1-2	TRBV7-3	TGTGCCAGCAGCTTAAAACCAGGGTTTGGCTACACCTTC	CASSLKPGFGYTF
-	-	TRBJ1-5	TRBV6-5	TGTGCCAGCAAGAGGGGCAATCAGCCCCAGCATTTT	CASKRGNQPQHF
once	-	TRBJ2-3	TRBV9	TGTGCCAGCAGCTTTCTCAGCGGAAGTAGCACAGATACGCAGTATTTT	CASSFLSGSSTDTQYF
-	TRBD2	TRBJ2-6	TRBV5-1	TGCGCCAGCAGCTTGATCGGGGGGTCGGCCAACGTCCTGACTTTC	CASSLIGGSANVLTF
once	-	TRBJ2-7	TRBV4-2	TGTGCCAGCAGCGCCATGATGGCAGAGGGGGCCTACGAGCAGTACTTC	CASSAMMAEGAYEQYF
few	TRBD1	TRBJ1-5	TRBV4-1	TGCGCCAGCAGCCCAGAGGGGACAGGGCTGAGGCAGCCCCAGCATTTT	CASSPEGTGLRQPQHF
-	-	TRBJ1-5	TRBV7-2	TGTGCCAGCAGCTTAGTACGGGGGGGTGATCAGCCCCAGCATTTT	CASSLVRGGDQPQHF
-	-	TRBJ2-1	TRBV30	TGTGCCCGGAGTGACCGCTTCGGGCAGTTCTTC	CARSDRFGQFF
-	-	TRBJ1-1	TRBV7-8	TGTGCCAGCAGCTTGAACCACGGGAACACTGAAGCTTTCTTT	CASSLNHGNTEAFF
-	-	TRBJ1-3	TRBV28	TGTGCCAGCAGTTCCCCACTCTCTGGAAACACCATATATTTT	CASSSPLSGNTIYF
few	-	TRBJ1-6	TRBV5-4	TGTGCCAGCAGCGTTCTTAATTCACCCCTCCACTTT	CASSVLNSPLHF
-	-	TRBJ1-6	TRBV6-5	TGTGCCAGCAGTTACGTAAATTCACCCCTCCACTTT	CASSYVNSPLHF
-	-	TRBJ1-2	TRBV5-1	TGCGCCAGCGCGGGGGAGGGCAACGGTTTCGGCTACACCTTC	CASAGEGNGFGYTF
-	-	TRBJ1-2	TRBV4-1	TGCGCCAGCAGCCCCCTCGACACCTCCTATGGCTACACCTTC	CASSPLDTSYGYTF
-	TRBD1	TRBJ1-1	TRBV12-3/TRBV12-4	TGTGCCAGCGGGGACAGTTTAGCTGGGGCTTTCTTT	CASGDSLAGAFF
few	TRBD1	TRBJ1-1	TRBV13	TGTGCCAGCCCACCCTACGGACAGGGACGAGGGGCTTTCTTT	CASPPYGQGRGAFF
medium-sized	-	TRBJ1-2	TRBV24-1	TGTGCCACCAGTGATTTCCGTGCAGGGGCCTATGGCTACACCTTC	CATSDFRAGAYGYTF
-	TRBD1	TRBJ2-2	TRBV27	TGTGCCAGCAGTTCGGGACAGGGGAACACCGGGGAGCTGTTTTTT	CASSSGQGNTGELFF
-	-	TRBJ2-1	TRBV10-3	TGTGCCATCAGTGAGTCCTCGGGGTACAATGAGCAGTTCTTC	CAISESSGYNEQFF
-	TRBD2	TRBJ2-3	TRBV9	TGTGCCAGCAGACCTAGCGGGTCGGAGACAGATACGCAGTATTTT	CASRPSGSETDTQYF
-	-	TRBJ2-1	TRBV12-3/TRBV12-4	TGTGCCAGCAGTTTAGCTAGCAGGGCTGAGCAGTTCTTC	CASSLASRAEQFF
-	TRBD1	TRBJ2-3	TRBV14	TGTGCCAGCAGCCTGCTGAGGGGGACAGGGGTTATGCGGCCCACAGATACGCAGTATTTT	CASSLLRGTGVMRPTDTQYF
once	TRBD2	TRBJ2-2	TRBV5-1	TGCGCCAGCAGTACTCCGGGACTAGCGGGAGAAACCGGGGAGCTGTTTTTT	CASSTPGLAGETGELFF
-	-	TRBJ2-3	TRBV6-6	TGTGCCAGCAGACACACAGGGCCTAGCACAGATACGCAGTATTTT	CASRHTGPSTDTQYF
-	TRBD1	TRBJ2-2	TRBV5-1	TGCGCCAGCAGCCCTGGACAGGGGGCGAACACCGGGGAGCTGTTTTTT	CASSPGQGANTGELFF
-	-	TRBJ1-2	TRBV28	TGTGCCAGCAGTGTCATTGACAGCTATGGCTACACCTTC	CASSVIDSYGYTF
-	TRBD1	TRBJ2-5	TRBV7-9	TGTGCCAGCAGCCGGGACAGTGGCAGGGAGACCCAGTACTTC	CASSRDSGRETQYF